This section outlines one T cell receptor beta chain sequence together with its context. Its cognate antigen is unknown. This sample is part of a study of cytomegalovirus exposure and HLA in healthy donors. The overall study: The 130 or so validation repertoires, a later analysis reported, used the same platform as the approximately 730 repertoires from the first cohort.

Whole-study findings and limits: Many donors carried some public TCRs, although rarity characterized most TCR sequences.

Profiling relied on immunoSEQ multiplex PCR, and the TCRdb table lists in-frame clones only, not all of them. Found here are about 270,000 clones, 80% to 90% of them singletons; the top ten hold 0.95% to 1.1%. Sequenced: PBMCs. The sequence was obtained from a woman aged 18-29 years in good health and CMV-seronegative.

The DNA for the CDR3 is TGTGCCAGCAGCGGTACTAGGTCCTACGAGCAGTACTTC. Its protein product is CASSGTRSYEQYF. The chain links TRBV11-2 to TRBJ2-7; D is possibly TRBD2 (5 bases). V was shortened by 5 bases and J by 1 base, with 9 bases between the two germline ends. This CDR3 has 13 residues. Germline CDR1 is SGHAT and CDR2 is FQNNGV.